The sequence of this T cell receptor beta chain was determined in a study of neurological immune-mediated disorders. Study details: Multiple sclerosis patients (n ≈ 34) included approximately 31 with relapsing-remitting and 3 with secondary progressive disease.

Many counts were recorded for this clonotype. The CDR3 covers 15 residues. J lost 3 bases, V lost 4 bases, and 4 bases had no gene match. The germline gives CDR1 SGHDT, CDR2 YYEEEE. One entry per CDR3 protein, called by TCRdb with MiXCR from the 5' RACE reads. The sample lists 130,000 or so distinct CDR3 sequences, 3.2% seen once, with 1% to 1.5% in the top ten. The sample comprised PBMCs. The gene calls are TRBV5-6 and TRBJ2-1, with 10 bases that match TRBD2. This receptor was obtained from a woman aged 25-40 years with multiple sclerosis. The CDR3, as DNA: TGTGCCAGCAGCCTAGCGGGAGTTGACTACAATGAGCAGTTCTTC. Translated: CASSLAGVDYNEQFF.